A single sample gave rise to the 20 T cell receptor beta chains below, sequenced in a study of T-cell memory formation after mild COVID-19. TCRdb called the 5' RACE reads again in MiXCR, with one record for every CDR3 protein. Here the sample spans 550,000 to 600,000 distinct CDR3 sequences, approximately 15% being singletons. Source material: PBMCs or a T cell subset sorted from them (not recorded which). These receptors were taken from an adult woman who had mild COVID-19 (a few samples of this study predate the infection). Cell type and time point are not known.

This chain uses TRBV15 with TRBJ2-7; 9 bases line up with TRBD2. Germline CDR1 is LNHNV and CDR2 is YYDKDF (reference sequence). The CDR3 sequence is 17 residues long. V was clipped by 0 bases and J by 3 bases; unmatched bases: 9. The CDR3 spells CATSRDRMASGNYEQYF. The DNA of the CDR3 is TGTGCCACCAGCAGAGACAGGATGGCTAGCGGGAACTACGAGCAGTACTTC. Together with reference TRBV15 and TRBJ2-7, the CDR3 gives the full variable domain: DAMVIQNPRYQVTQFGKPVTLSCSQTLNHNVMYWYQQKSSQAPKLLFHYYDKDFNNEADTPDNFQSRRPNTSFCFLDIRSPGLGDTAMYLCATSRDRMASGNYEQYFGPGTRLTVT.

V usage is TRBV18 and J usage is TRBJ2-3; D assignment may be TRBD1 or TRBD2 (5 bases each). The germline gives CDR1 KGHSH, CDR2 LQKENI. This CDR3 comprises 16 residues. Trimming left V 3 bases short and J 0 bases short, with 13 bases between. The CDR3 DNA sequence: TGTGCCAGCTCACCCATGGGACGGCTTAGCACAGATACGCAGTATTTT. It specifies CASSPMGRLSTDTQYF.

This clonotype was counted only a few times. The chain combines TRBV5-1 with TRBJ2-7, with D unresolved. CDR1 and CDR2 (germline): SGHRS, YFSETQ. The CDR3 extends over 14 amino acids. V was trimmed by 0 bases and J by 4 bases, leaving 11 bases between them. CDR3 amino acids: CASSLAWAEYEQYF. The CDR3 DNA reads TGCGCCAGCAGCTTGGCATGGGCGGAGTACGAGCAGTACTTC. The full variable domain, in which reference TRBV5-1 and TRBJ2-7 provide the parts outside the CDR3, is KAGVTQTPRYLIKTRGQQVTLSCSPISGHRSVSWYQQTPGQGLQFLFEYFSETQRNKGNFPGRFSGRQFSNSRSEMNVSTLELGDSALYLCASSLAWAEYEQYFGPGTRLTVT.

The V gene is TRBV3-1, the J gene TRBJ1-1; 7 nucleotides match TRBD1. This CDR3 is built from 15 residues. With V trimmed by 4 bases and J by 2 bases, 7 bases remained unmatched. CDR1 and CDR2 (germline): LGHDT, YNNKEL (reference sequence). The CDR3 protein is CASSPGGQFNTEAFF. The CDR3 DNA follows: TGTGCCAGCAGCCCGGGGGGACAGTTTAACACTGAAGCTTTCTTT.

At least ten counts were recorded for this clonotype. V and J are TRBV12-3 or TRBV12-4 and TRBJ2-7; tentative D call: TRBD1 (6 bases). This CDR3 has 13 residues. With 4 bases removed from V and 4 bases from J, the gap between germline ends came to 11 bases. The CDR3 nucleotides are TGTGCCAGCAGTTCCGGGACATTGTACGAGCAGTACTTC. Protein sequence: CASSSGTLYEQYF.

The chain couples TRBV20-1 to TRBJ2-1, with TRBD2 matching 10 bases. V shed 5 bases, J shed 5 bases, and the junction held 9 bases outside the gene matches. The CDR3 consists of 15 residues. Per the germline V gene, CDR1 is DFQATT and CDR2 is SNEGSKA (reference sequence). CDR3 DNA: TGCAGTGCTCTCTTCGTAGCGGGGGGACACAATGAGCAGTTCTTC. Protein product: CSALFVAGGHNEQFF.

The chain recombines TRBV21-1 with TRBJ2-3; the table calls TRBD2, which could not be checked here. TRBV21-1 is an annotated pseudogene. There are 17 residues in the CDR3. The CDR3 region is CASSKETGRRAPDTQYF. CDR3 nucleotide sequence: TGTGCCAGCAGCAAAGAAACGGGAAGGAGGGCCCCAGATACGCAGTATTTT.

V usage is TRBV9 and J usage is TRBJ2-5; 14 nucleotides agree with TRBD2. Germline values: CDR1 SGDLS, CDR2 YYNGEE. V lost 3 bases and J lost 2; bases outside the gene matches: 3. This CDR3 contains 16 residues. This chain's CDR3 is CASSGTSGGPQETQYF. In DNA, the CDR3 is TGTGCCAGCAGCGGGACTAGCGGGGGGCCACAAGAGACCCAGTACTTC.

The chain joins TRBV7-3 to TRBJ2-1, with TRBD2 matching over 12 bases. The CDR3 totals 15 residues. Germline lookup yields CDR1 SGHTA and CDR2 FQGTGA. V lost 2 bases to trimming and J lost 9 bases; unmatched junction nucleotides: 5. The CDR3 reads CASSLSSGGAGEQFF. The CDR3 coding sequence is TGTGCCAGCAGCTTATCTAGCGGGGGGGCCGGTGAGCAGTTCTTC.

The chain recombines TRBV29-1 with TRBJ2-3; 7 bases fit TRBD2. Trimming at V came to 6 bases and at J to 5 bases, leaving 8 bases not matched to a gene. This CDR3 has 13 amino acids. Looked up from germline, CDR1 is SQVTM and CDR2 is ANQGSEA. The CDR3 is CSVLRGLKDTQYF. The CDR3 DNA reads as TGCAGCGTACTCCGGGGACTAAAAGATACGCAGTATTTT.

At least ten counts were recorded for this clonotype. The chain carries TRBV29-1 and TRBJ2-7; D is undetermined. Per germline, CDR1 SQVTM and CDR2 ANQGSEA. Trimming pared 2 bases from V and 4 bases from J, leaving 9 bases between. The CDR3 length is 12 residues. The CDR3 spells CSVEITEYEQYF. CDR3 sequence (DNA): TGCAGCGTTGAAATCACAGAGTACGAGCAGTACTTC.

This clonotype was picked up a small number of times. The rearrangement uses TRBV19 and TRBJ1-1; the D gene is possibly TRBD1 (5 bases). The CDR3 runs 15 residues. The V end lost 3 bases, the J end lost 1 base, and 12 bases lay between the germline ends. CDR1 is LNHDA and CDR2 is SQIVND in the germline V gene (reference sequence). The CDR3 here is CASSISRDWNTEAFF. Written as DNA, the CDR3 is TGTGCCAGTAGTATCTCCAGGGATTGGAACACTGAAGCTTTCTTT.

The chain employs TRBV7-2 and TRBJ2-1; tentatively, D is TRBD2 (5 bases). The CDR3 runs 14 residues. Trimming took off 2 bases at V and 8 bases at J, with 13 bases between the two ends. Germline V gives CDR1 SGHTA, CDR2 FQGNSA. The CDR3 DNA follows: TGTGCCAGCAGCTTATGGGGTAGCGTCGATGAGCAGTTCTTC. Translated: CASSLWGSVDEQFF.

This clonotype was found many times. V is TRBV5-1 and J is TRBJ2-3, with a possible D match to TRBD2 (5 bases). The CDR3 consists of 14 residues. Germline V gene sequence: CDR1 SGHRS, CDR2 YFSETQ. V lost 2 bases and J 2 bases, leaving 9 bases between the germline ends. The CDR3 protein is CASSFGGHTDTQYF. CDR3 bases: TGCGCCAGCAGCTTTGGCGGGCACACAGATACGCAGTATTTT.

The chain couples TRBV4-1 to TRBJ1-2, with unresolved D. The CDR3 totals 12 residues. The germline V and J ends were trimmed by 3 bases and 2 bases, with 4 bases remaining between them. Germline values: CDR1 MGHRA, CDR2 YSYEKL. The CDR3 DNA follows: TGCGCCAGCAGCCACCAGAACTATGGCTACACCTTC. Translating gives CASSHQNYGYTF.

This clonotype has a handful of counts. The chain carries TRBV7-8 and TRBJ2-1; D is perhaps TRBD1 or TRBD2 (6 bases each). CDR3 length: 17 residues. Germline-derived CDR1 and CDR2 are SGHVS and FQNEAQ. Trimming removed 2 bases from V and 0 bases from J, with 14 bases in between. The CDR3 loop reads CASSLIVGGSSYNEQFF. The CDR3 DNA is TGTGCCAGCAGCTTAATCGTAGGGGGGAGCTCCTACAATGAGCAGTTCTTC.

V and J are TRBV28 and TRBJ2-3; tentative D call: TRBD2 (6 bases). The CDR3 runs 13 residues. V lost 6 bases and J 5 bases, leaving 12 bases between the germline ends. Germline values: CDR1 MDHEN, CDR2 SYDVKM. The CDR3 sequence: CASRRDRLDTQYF. The CDR3 DNA sequence: TGTGCCAGCAGGCGGGACCGCCTAGATACGCAGTATTTT.

This clonotype was seen a handful of times. The chain couples TRBV6-2 or TRBV6-3 to TRBJ2-7; 7 bases fit TRBD1. The CDR3 consists of 14 residues. CDR1 and CDR2 from the germline V gene are MNHEY and SVGEGT. V was clipped by 8 bases and J by 3 bases; unmatched bases: 10. CDR3 protein: CASGPRDRDYEQYF. The CDR3 nucleotides read TGTGCCAGCGGCCCCCGGGACAGAGACTACGAGCAGTACTTC.

The table lists this clonotype with a few counts. A much larger clonotype is one base distant, so this may be a read error. The chain links TRBV3-1 to TRBJ1-2, with no clear D. CDR3 length: 11 amino acids. The germline V gene encodes CDR1 LGHDT and CDR2 YNNKEL (reference sequence). The V gene lost 5 bases and the J gene lost 3 bases, with 4 bases spanning the gap. The CDR3 nucleotides are TGTGCCAGCAGCTCTTACTATGGCTACACCTTC. Translation gives CASSSYYGYTF. The full variable domain, with the rest looked up from reference TRBV3-1 and TRBJ1-2, is DTAVSQTPKYLVTQMGNDKSIKCEQNLGHDTMYWYKQDSKKFLKIMFSYNNKELIINETVPNRFSPKSPDKAHLNLHINSLELGDSAVYFCASSSYYGYTFGSGTRLTVV.

V and J are TRBV20-1 and TRBJ1-1, with D possibly matching TRBD1 (5 bases). V was trimmed by 0 bases and J by 2 bases, leaving 13 bases between them. Per the germline V gene, CDR1 is DFQATT and CDR2 is SNEGSKA (reference sequence). The CDR3 is 15 amino acids. CDR3 loop: CSARDAGRANTEAFF. CDR3 sequence (DNA): TGCAGTGCTAGAGATGCGGGCAGGGCAAACACTGAAGCTTTCTTT.